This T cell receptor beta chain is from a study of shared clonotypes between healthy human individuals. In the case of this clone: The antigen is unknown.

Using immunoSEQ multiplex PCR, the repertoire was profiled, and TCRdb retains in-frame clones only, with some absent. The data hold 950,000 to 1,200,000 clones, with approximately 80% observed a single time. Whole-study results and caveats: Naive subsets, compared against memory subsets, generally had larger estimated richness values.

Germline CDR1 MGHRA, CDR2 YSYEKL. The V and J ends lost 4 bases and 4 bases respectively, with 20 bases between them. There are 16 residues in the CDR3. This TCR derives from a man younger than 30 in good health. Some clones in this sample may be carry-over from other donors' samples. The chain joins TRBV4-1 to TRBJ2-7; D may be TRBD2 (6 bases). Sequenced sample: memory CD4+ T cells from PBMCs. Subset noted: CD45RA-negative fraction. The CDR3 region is CASSRRLEGTLYEQYF. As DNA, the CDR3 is TGCGCCAGCAGCCGAAGGTTAGAGGGGACTCTATACGAGCAGTACTTC.